A single sample is the source of the 12 T cell receptor beta chains below, sequenced in a study of blood T cell repertoires in COVID-19. Profiling relied on immunoSEQ multiplex PCR, and the TCRdb table lists in-frame clones only, not all of them. This repertoire shows approximately 96,000 clones, about 95% found once; its top ten account for around 4.2%. The material sequenced was peripheral blood. The receptors here all came from a human donor with active COVID-19. The donor label of this sample is uncertain.

The rearrangement joins TRBV28 to TRBJ2-4; 13 bases are a match to TRBD2. The ends lost 5 bases at V and 0 bases at J; junction bases unmatched: 4. CDR1 MDHEN and CDR2 SYDVKM come from the germline V gene. This CDR3 is built from 17 residues. The CDR3 DNA follows: TGTGCCAGCAGTCCGACTAGCGGGAGGCTAGCCAAAAACATTCAGTACTTC. Protein product: CASSPTSGRLAKNIQYF.

The rearrangement joins TRBV3-1 (or the pseudogene TRBV3-2) to TRBJ2-4; D not certain. The V gene's germline CDR1 is LGHDT and CDR2 YNNKEL (reference sequence). Between the trimmed V and J ends, which lost 6 bases and 5 bases, there was a span of 5 bases. This CDR3 has 11 residues. The CDR3 bases are TGTGCCAGCAGTCATCAAAACATTCAGTACTTC. The encoded protein is CASSHQNIQYF.

The chain couples TRBV10-3 to TRBJ2-1; possible D gene TRBD2, 5 bases. Germline lookup yields CDR1 ENHRY and CDR2 SYGVKD. CDR3 length equals 11 residues. The V gene lost 3 bases and the J gene lost 8 bases, with 5 bases spanning the gap. The CDR3 sequence: CAISDGDEQFF. The CDR3, as DNA: TGTGCCATCAGTGACGGGGATGAGCAGTTCTTC.

The J gene is TRBJ2-7, the V gene TRBV12-3 or TRBV12-4, with TRBD1 as a possible D gene (6 bases). Trimming shortened V by 3 bases and J by 3 bases, and 9 bases separated the two germline ends. The length of the CDR3 is 13 residues. CDR3 amino acids: CASSLGAHYEQYF. The CDR3 DNA reads as TGTGCCAGCAGTTTGGGGGCCCACTACGAGCAGTACTTC.

The chain has TRBV21-1 and TRBJ1-4. TRBV21-1 is noted as a pseudogene. This CDR3 has 14 amino acids. The CDR3, as DNA: TGTGCCAGCAGCAAAGGTTCGGAGGTCCAAAAACTGTTTTTT. It specifies CASSKGSEVQKLFF.

The chain joins TRBV6-5 to TRBJ1-3, with 7 bases fitting TRBD1. There are 14 residues in the CDR3. V shed 11 bases and J 0 bases; nucleotides not matched to a gene: 7. The germline gives CDR1 MNHEY, CDR2 SVGAGI. The CDR3 reads CAASTGVSGNTIYF. As DNA, the CDR3 is TGTGCCGCCTCAACAGGGGTCTCTGGAAACACCATATATTTT.

The CDR3, as DNA: TGTGCCAGCAGTCTTAACCGCGTCCCAGATACGCAGTATTTT. Its translation: CASSLNRVPDTQYF. The rearrangement links TRBV7-2 to TRBJ2-3; D not resolved. The CDR3 has 14 residues. Trimming pared 6 bases from V and 4 bases from J, leaving 14 bases between. Looked up from germline, CDR1 is SGHTA and CDR2 is FQGNSA.

Only one count was recorded for this clone. For the CDR3, the DNA is TGTGCCACCCTAGGTTTTTTAGAAGTAGAGACCCAGTACTTC. Its translation is CATLGFLEVETQYF. The chain carries TRBV6-5 and TRBJ2-5; D gene ambiguous. The CDR3 spans 14 residues. The germline gives CDR1 MNHEY, CDR2 SVGAGI. V shed 10 bases and J shed 4 bases, with 19 bases lying between them.

This clone was observed a single time. CDR3 loop: CARSTVGEQYF. In DNA form, the CDR3 reads TGTGCCAGAAGCACTGTCGGGGAGCAGTACTTC. J is TRBJ2-7 and V is TRBV5-3, with D unclear. TRBV5-3 falls under the ORF class, with uncertain function. The CDR3 consists of 11 residues. V was trimmed by 4 bases and J by 7 bases, leaving 9 bases between them.

V is TRBV20-1 and J is TRBJ2-1, with a tentative D call TRBD2 (6 bases). V gave up 3 bases and J gave up 7 bases, with 19 bases separating them. CDR3 length equals 15 residues. The V gene's germline CDR1 is DFQATT and CDR2 SNEGSKA (reference sequence). The CDR3 protein is CSASGAPSGGNEQFF. CDR3 nucleotides: TGCAGTGCTAGTGGGGCCCCGAGCGGAGGGAATGAGCAGTTCTTC.

This clone was found once. This rearrangement joins TRBV6-5 to TRBJ2-7; 8 bases are shared with TRBD1. V shed 6 bases and J 0 bases; nucleotides not matched to a gene: 7. There are 15 residues in the CDR3. Germline values: CDR1 MNHEY, CDR2 SVGAGI. This CDR3 reads CASRPTGGSSYEQYF. In nucleotides, the CDR3 is TGTGCCAGCAGGCCTACAGGGGGGAGCTCCTACGAGCAGTACTTC.

The V call is TRBV2, the J call TRBJ2-1; D perhaps matches TRBD2 (6 bases). Germline lookup yields CDR1 SNHLY and CDR2 FYNNEI. The CDR3 runs to 12 residues. Trimming removed 7 bases at V and 10 bases at J, with 14 bases between. The CDR3 bases are TGTGCCAGCAACCGGGAGCGATTAGAGCAGTTCTTC. It translates to CASNRERLEQFF.